This TCR beta chain was sequenced for a study of blood T cell repertoires in COVID-19. About the research overall: PBMCs, B-cell-depleted T cells, or T cells provided the cDNA or gDNA that made up the material.

This CDR3 has 14 amino acids. V shed 6 bases, J shed 5 bases, and the junction held 4 bases outside the gene matches. Germline V gene lookup returns CDR1 SGHVS and CDR2 FNYEAQ. Only in-frame clones appear in the TCRdb table, and some are missing; sequencing was by immunoSEQ multiplex PCR. The data contain under 150,000 clones, around nine tenths of them singletons. The sample was PBMCs or T cells enriched from blood (not recorded which). This chain links TRBV7-6 with TRBJ1-4, with 9 bases lining up with TRBD1. The clonotype comes from a young woman with acute COVID-19. The CDR3 protein is CASRDRGPNEKLFF. The CDR3 DNA reads as TGTGCCAGCAGGGACAGGGGACCAAATGAAAAACTGTTTTTT.